This T cell receptor beta chain originates from a study of breast tumors, draining lymph nodes, adjacent tissues. Trimming stripped 6 bases from V and 5 bases from J, with 9 bases between. The CDR3 extends over 12 amino acids. Germline CDR1 reads MDHEN; CDR2 reads SYDVKM. Many counts were recorded for this clonotype. What it binds is not known. General study results and limits: Data only fit, rather than demonstrated, lymph node origin of most tumor T cells.

TCRdb processed the multiplex PCR reads anew with MiXCR; each CDR3 protein has one entry. Among about 9,000 distinct CDR3 sequences listed, under 50% were seen once. The material sequenced was tumor-adjacent breast tissue. The TCR sequence derives from a female donor with breast cancer. Some clones in this sample may be carry-over from other donors' samples. The chain links TRBV28 to TRBJ2-3, with D uncertain. CDR3 in DNA: TGTGCCAGCAGCCTAACCCGAGATACGCAGTATTTT. Encoded protein: CASSLTRDTQYF.